Described below is a single TCR beta chain sequence and its context. What it binds is unknown. This sample also contains other DNA sequences that code for the same CDR3. Primers for the PCR totalled 60 Vbeta and 13 Jbeta. Sequencing used immunoSEQ multiplex PCR; TCRdb keeps in-frame clones, though not all of them. The sample lists roughly 190,000 clones; under 80% were seen once. The sample belongs to a study of cytomegalovirus exposure and HLA in healthy donors. Study outcomes and limitations: Reportedly, a later analysis found an Asian-associated ancestry cluster had fewer N-insertions than the roughly 700-donor mean.

The TCR originated in a man younger than 45 in good health and CMV-seropositive. Sequenced: PBMCs.

As DNA, the CDR3 is TGCGCCAGCAGCCAAGCACTCCAAGAGACCCAGTACTTC. Translated: CASSQALQETQYF. The rearrangement links TRBV4-3 to TRBJ2-5; D unresolved. The length of the CDR3 is 13 residues. Trimming took off 1 base at V and 1 base at J, with 4 bases between the two ends. CDR1 is LGHNA, CDR2 YSLEER, per germline.